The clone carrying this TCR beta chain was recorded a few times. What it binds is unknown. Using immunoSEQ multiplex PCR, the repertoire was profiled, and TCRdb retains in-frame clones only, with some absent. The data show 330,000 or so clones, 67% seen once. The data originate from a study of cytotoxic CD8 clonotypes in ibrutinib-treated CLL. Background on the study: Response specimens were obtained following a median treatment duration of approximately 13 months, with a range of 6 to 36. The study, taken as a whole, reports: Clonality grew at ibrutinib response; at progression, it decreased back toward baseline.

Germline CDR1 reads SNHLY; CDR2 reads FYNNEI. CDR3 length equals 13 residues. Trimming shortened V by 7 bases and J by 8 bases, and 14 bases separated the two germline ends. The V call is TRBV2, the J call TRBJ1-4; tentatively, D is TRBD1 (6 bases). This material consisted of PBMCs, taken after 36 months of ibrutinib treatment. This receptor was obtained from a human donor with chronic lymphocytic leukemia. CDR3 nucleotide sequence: TGTGCCAGCACAGGGGATTTAAGGGAAAAACTGTTTTTT. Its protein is CASTGDLREKLFF.